This TCR beta chain was identified in a study of CD4 T cells in relation to SARS-CoV-2 and coronaviruses. TCRdb keeps only in-frame clones here, not all; method: immunoSEQ multiplex PCR. The sample lists about 38,000 clones, around 77% occurring once. As regards this clone: Antigen unknown.

The CDR3 is 13 amino acids. Trimming cost V 3 bases and J 0 bases, with 5 bases left between them. From germline, CDR1 is KGHSH and CDR2 LQKENI. This sequence was found in an adult with COVID-19. The V gene is TRBV18, the J gene TRBJ1-1; D unclear. Input material: memory CD4+ T cells from PBMCs, cultured in vitro. The CDR3 nucleotides are TGTGCCAGCTCACCTGGAATGAACACTGAAGCTTTCTTT. Translated: CASSPGMNTEAFF.